Below, 23 T cell receptor beta chains from the same sample are listed, as sequenced in a study of blood T cell repertoires in COVID-19. Sequencing was performed with immunoSEQ multiplex PCR; in TCRdb, only in-frame clones are kept and a portion is missing. Of 170,000 or so clones listed, more than 75% are singletons. The sequencing input was PBMCs or T cells enriched from blood (not recorded which). These receptors all come from a woman between 50 and 59 years old who had recovered from COVID-19.

In this sample, this clone turned up once. This chain connects TRBV27 to TRBJ1-6; D possibly corresponds to TRBD1 (6 bases). CDR1 and CDR2 (germline): MNHEY, SMNVEV (reference sequence). The CDR3 totals 19 residues. V was pared by 4 bases and J by 0 bases, with 19 bases between. The CDR3 is CASSSLRDTGPSYNSPLHF. CDR3 bases: TGTGCCAGCAGTTCCCTTCGGGACACCGGCCCCTCCTATAATTCACCCCTCCACTTT.

The chain joins TRBV18 to TRBJ1-1; D not certain. Trimming shortened V by 6 bases and J by 6 bases, and 17 bases separated the two germline ends. CDR3 size: 14 residues. Germline V gene data show CDR1 as KGHSH and CDR2 as LQKENI. In DNA, the CDR3 is TGTGCCAGCTCCGACCAAGGTGTCGGGGCTGAAGCTTTCTTT. Amino acid sequence: CASSDQGVGAEAFF.

V usage is TRBV6-2 or TRBV6-3 and J usage is TRBJ2-2; possibly TRBD1 for D (5 bases). Trimming pared 5 bases from V and 5 bases from J, leaving 21 bases between. Germline CDR1 and CDR2: MNHEY and SVGEGT. The CDR3 covers 17 residues. The CDR3 DNA reads TGTGCCAGCAGTAACAGACCGTCGACAGTTGGAACCGGGGAGCTGTTTTTT. It specifies CASSNRPSTVGTGELFF.

This clone was counted only a few times. The chain recombines TRBV18 with TRBJ1-3, with a tentative D call TRBD1 (5 bases). The CDR3 spans 14 residues. The germline gives CDR1 KGHSH, CDR2 LQKENI. V was clipped by 2 bases and J by 4 bases, with 9 bases between them. The CDR3 sequence: CASSPTTDGNTIYF. CDR3 in DNA: TGTGCCAGCTCACCAACGACAGACGGAAACACCATATATTTT.

This clone appeared once. The chain couples TRBV7-6 to TRBJ1-5, with TRBD1 identical over 7 bases. CDR3 length equals 14 residues. Germline CDR1 SGHVS, CDR2 FNYEAQ. With 8 bases clipped from V and 6 bases from J, the junction kept 10 bases outside the gene matches. The CDR3 DNA reads as TGTGCCAGCCCGGGACAGTCCGCAGCTCAGCCCCAGCATTTT. Residues: CASPGQSAAQPQHF.

The table lists this clone with a count of one. This chain links TRBV4-3 with TRBJ1-5; 8 nucleotides align to TRBD1. The junction had 10 bases not matched to a gene; V was cut back by 5 bases and J by 7 bases. The CDR3 has 15 amino acids. From germline, CDR1 is LGHNA and CDR2 YSLEER. CDR3 amino acids: CASSEIQGAGQPQHF. As DNA, the CDR3 is TGCGCCAGCAGCGAGATTCAGGGGGCCGGGCAGCCCCAGCATTTT.

The chain is built from TRBV9 and TRBJ1-2; 9 nucleotides line up with TRBD1. With 0 bases clipped from V and 8 bases from J, the junction kept 5 bases outside the gene matches. Per the germline V gene, CDR1 is SGDLS and CDR2 is YYNGEE. The CDR3 spans 14 residues. In DNA, the CDR3 is TGTGCCAGCAGCGTAGAAGGGACAGGGTACGGCTACACCTTC. This translates into CASSVEGTGYGYTF.

This clone was counted a few times. Here the CDR3 DNA reads TGTGCCAGCAGCCCGCCCCGGAAGCCGGGGGAGCAGTACTTC. Translated: CASSPPRKPGEQYF. The chain joins TRBV7-9 to TRBJ2-7; a possible D gene is TRBD2 (5 bases). Trimming stripped 5 bases from V and 7 bases from J, with 18 bases between. The CDR3 runs 14 residues. Germline assignment: CDR1 SEHNR and CDR2 FQNEAQ (reference sequence). The variable domain in full, completed from reference TRBV7-9 and TRBJ2-7, reads DTGVSQNPRHKITKRGQNVTFRCDPISEHNRLYWYRQTLGQGPEFLTYFQNEAQLEKSRLLSDRFSAERPKGSFSTLEIQRTEQGDSAMYLCASSPPRKPGEQYFGPGTRLTVT.

The rearrangement uses TRBV6-4 and TRBJ2-1, with 7 bases matching TRBD2. Germline CDR1 MRHNA, CDR2 SNTAGT. With V trimmed by 9 bases and J by 1 base, 12 bases remained unmatched. The CDR3 has 16 amino acids. CDR3 protein: CASFGWWGGSYNEQFF. The CDR3, as DNA: TGTGCCAGTTTTGGGTGGTGGGGGGGTTCCTACAATGAGCAGTTCTTC.

The V gene is TRBV7-8, the J gene TRBJ2-7; TRBD2 matches 7 bases. V trimming: 1 base; J trimming: 1 base; junction bases outside the gene matches: 4. CDR1 is SGHVS and CDR2 is FQNEAQ in the germline V gene. This CDR3 has 15 residues. The CDR3 DNA is TGTGCCAGCAGCTTAGAAGCGGGGCCTTCCTACGAGCAGTACTTC. It specifies CASSLEAGPSYEQYF.

The rearrangement links TRBV24-1 to TRBJ2-1; 7 bases agree with TRBD1. J lost 0 bases, V lost 5 bases, and 3 bases had no gene match. The CDR3 contains 15 residues. Germline-derived CDR1 and CDR2 are KGHDR and SFDVKD. CDR3 nucleotide sequence: TGTGCCACCAGTGCCCGGGACAGCTCCTACAATGAGCAGTTCTTC. Translated: CATSARDSSYNEQFF.

The chain uses TRBV23-1 and TRBJ1-3; a possible D gene is TRBD1 (5 bases). TRBV23-1 is designated an ORF whose function remains uncertain. The CDR3 length is 16 residues. Trimming removed 4 bases at V and 0 bases at J, with 13 bases between. CDR3 amino acids: CASSRLQVSSGNTIYF. The CDR3 DNA sequence: TGCGCCAGCAGTCGATTACAGGTCAGCTCTGGAAACACCATATATTTT.

The V call is TRBV29-1, the J call TRBJ1-3; D perhaps matches TRBD1 (5 bases). Germline values: CDR1 SQVTM, CDR2 ANQGSEA. CDR3 length: 13 amino acids. Between the trimmed V and J ends, which lost 5 bases and 4 bases, there was a span of 12 bases. CDR3: CSVSQGGGNTIYF. CDR3 sequence (DNA): TGCAGCGTTTCCCAGGGAGGAGGAAACACCATATATTTT. Drawing the rest from reference TRBV29-1 and TRBJ1-3, the complete variable domain is SAVISQKPSRDICQRGTSLTIQCQVDSQVTMMFWYRQQPGQSLTLIATANQGSEATYESGFVIDKFPISRPNLTFSTLTVSNMSPEDSSIYLCSVSQGGGNTIYFGEGSWLTVV.

This chain connects TRBV6-4 to TRBJ2-2; D is unresolved. V lost 3 bases and J 1 base, leaving 6 bases between the germline ends. Germline V gene lookup returns CDR1 MRHNA and CDR2 SNTAGT. CDR3 size: 14 residues. CDR3 sequence reads: CASSELQNTGELFF. The CDR3, as DNA: TGTGCCAGCAGTGAACTACAGAACACCGGGGAGCTGTTTTTT.

V and J are TRBV6-6 and TRBJ2-7; tentatively, D is TRBD2 (5 bases). Germline V CDR1 and CDR2: MNHNY, SVGAGI (reference sequence). Trimming took off 8 bases at V and 0 bases at J, with 11 bases between the two ends. The length of the CDR3 is 13 residues. Here the CDR3 DNA reads TGTGCCAGCTCTCCGGGGAGCTCCTACGAGCAGTACTTC. This codes for CASSPGSSYEQYF.

The chain links TRBV6-1 to TRBJ2-2; 9 bases are a match to TRBD2. V dropped 3 bases and J dropped 5; count of bases not matched to a gene: 4. Germline V gene lookup returns CDR1 MNHNS and CDR2 SASEGT. The length of the CDR3 is 15 residues. The CDR3 bases are TGTGCCAGCAGTGATCTAGCGGGGCCGACCGGGGAGCTGTTTTTT. Translation gives CASSDLAGPTGELFF.

The chain couples TRBV7-9 to TRBJ2-1; 9 bases agree with TRBD2. This CDR3 spans 18 amino acids. Per germline, CDR1 SEHNR and CDR2 FQNEAQ (reference sequence). Trimming took 1 base from V and 3 from J; bases not matched to a gene: 10. The DNA for the CDR3 is TGTGCCAGCAGCTTAGGTCGGCTAGCGGGGACCCTCTACAATGAGCAGTTCTTC. Translation gives CASSLGRLAGTLYNEQFF.

This clone was seen just once. This chain uses TRBV11-3 with TRBJ2-7, with D perhaps TRBD2 (5 bases). Germline CDR1 SGHNT, CDR2 YENEEA. With 1 base removed from V and 3 bases from J, the gap between germline ends came to 10 bases. This CDR3 comprises 14 residues. This CDR3 is CASSLGGGNYEQYF. As DNA, the CDR3 is TGTGCCAGCAGCTTAGGCGGAGGAAACTACGAGCAGTACTTC.

The gene calls are TRBV19 and TRBJ1-4; 10 nucleotides line up with TRBD1. Trimming took 9 bases from V and 7 from J; bases not matched to a gene: 5. Germline V gives CDR1 LNHDA, CDR2 SQIVND (reference sequence). This CDR3 contains 13 residues. CDR3 DNA: TGTGCCAGCAGGGACAGGGGAGGTGAAAAACTGTTTTTT. Translated, it gives CASRDRGGEKLFF.

The rearrangement joins TRBV12-5 to TRBJ1-1; D gene ambiguous. Germline V CDR1 and CDR2: LGHNT, FRNRAP. Trimming left V 4 bases short and J 5 bases short, with 14 bases between. The CDR3 sequence is 14 residues long. The CDR3 DNA reads as TGTGCTAGTGGTTCTATGGCGTCGGGTACTGAAGCTTTCTTT. Translating gives CASGSMASGTEAFF.

The chain combines TRBV19 with TRBJ1-2; a possible D gene is TRBD1 (6 bases). The V and J ends lost 3 bases and 5 bases respectively, with 19 bases between them. Germline-derived CDR1 and CDR2 are LNHDA and SQIVND (reference sequence). The CDR3 has 16 amino acids. The CDR3 region is CASSMLTGSYTYGYTF. The CDR3 DNA reads TGTGCCAGTAGTATGTTGACAGGTTCTTACACTTATGGCTACACCTTC.

V gene TRBV27 combines with J gene TRBJ2-6; 7 bases are a match to TRBD1. Germline assignment: CDR1 MNHEY and CDR2 SMNVEV (reference sequence). This CDR3 is 14 amino acids long. The ends lost 6 bases at V and 11 bases at J; junction bases unmatched: 10. CDR3 sequence (DNA): TGTGCCAGCAGGCGTACAGGGGCCGGCGACGTCCTGACTTTC. Its protein is CASRRTGAGDVLTF.

The chain carries TRBV19 and TRBJ1-1; a possible D gene is TRBD1 (6 bases). The CDR3 is made up of 14 amino acids. Trimming took 6 bases from V and 1 from J, leaving 12 bases between them. CDR1 and CDR2 (germline): LNHDA, SQIVND (reference sequence). The CDR3 here is CASRGTTQNTEAFF. The CDR3 DNA reads TGTGCCAGTAGGGGGACAACCCAGAACACTGAAGCTTTCTTT.